These 31 T cell receptor beta chains were sequenced from one sample in a study of spatial heterogeneity in lung cancer. Whole-study findings and limits: Expanded alpha and beta TCR counts within tumors tracked tumor mutation counts.

Using its own MiXCR run on the 5' RACE reads, TCRdb lists one record per CDR3 protein. This table has over 6,000 distinct CDR3 sequences, 1% to 1.5% appearing once. These receptors' antigens are unknown. Time point noted: sample taken at primary tumor resection. The sample in question was lung tumor tissue, obtained at surgery. All receptors derive from a male donor with early-stage non-small cell lung cancer.

Within the sample, this clonotype is medium-sized. One base away lies a much larger clone, so this may be a sequencing read error. This CDR3 is CATGGRSYEQYF. The DNA of the CDR3 is TGTGCCACCGGGGGCCGCTCCTACGAGCAGTACTTC. The chain combines TRBV15 with TRBJ2-7; D perhaps matches TRBD1 (6 bases). The CDR3 runs to 12 residues. Germline CDR1 and CDR2: LNHNV and YYDKDF (reference sequence). The V end lost 8 bases, the J end lost 0 bases, and 8 bases lay between the germline ends.

This clonotype came up many times. The CDR3 DNA reads as TGCAGTGCTAGTTCTAGCGGGAGAGGGTACAATGAGCAGTTCTTC. Amino acid sequence: CSASSSGRGYNEQFF. This sequence joins TRBV20-1 and TRBJ2-1; 10 bases match TRBD2. V was clipped by 3 bases and J by 4 bases; unmatched bases: 6. The length of the CDR3 is 15 residues. Germline V lookup: CDR1 DFQATT, CDR2 SNEGSKA (reference sequence).

In its sample, this clonotype was seen many times. The V and J genes are TRBV20-1 and TRBJ2-2; the D is unclear. V was clipped by 4 bases and J by 1 base, with 7 bases between them. Per the germline V gene, CDR1 is DFQATT and CDR2 is SNEGSKA (reference sequence). The CDR3 extends over 13 amino acids. CDR3 in amino acids: CSATLGNTGELFF. The DNA for the CDR3 is TGCAGTGCTACCTTGGGGAACACCGGGGAGCTGTTTTTT.

This clonotype rates as medium-sized. The chain links TRBV19 to TRBJ2-6; TRBD1 might be the D (6 bases). Germline-derived CDR1 and CDR2 are LNHDA and SQIVND (reference sequence). The CDR3 has 19 amino acids. The V and J ends lost 2 bases and 3 bases respectively, with 20 bases between them. The DNA for the CDR3 is TGTGCCAGTAGTATATCCGCCGGACAGACAGTTGGTGGGGCCAACGTCCTGACTTTC. Its translation is CASSISAGQTVGGANVLTF.

Within the sample, this clonotype is medium-sized. The chain couples TRBV2 to TRBJ2-3; D is possibly TRBD1 (5 bases). The CDR3 is made up of 13 amino acids. Germline CDR1 is SNHLY and CDR2 is FYNNEI. V was cut by 5 bases and J by 3 bases, with 9 bases left in between. CDR3 in DNA: TGTGCCAGCAGTCAGGGCCTAACAGATACGCAGTATTTT. Translation: CASSQGLTDTQYF.

By frequency in the sample, this clonotype is medium-sized. The J gene is TRBJ2-2, the V gene TRBV7-3, with D unresolved. Germline lookup yields CDR1 SGHTA and CDR2 FQGTGA. The CDR3 has 13 residues. Trimming shortened V by 5 bases and J by 6 bases, and 10 bases separated the two germline ends. CDR3 residues: CASSPLGPGELFF. The CDR3, as DNA: TGTGCCAGCAGCCCCCTAGGTCCCGGGGAGCTGTTTTTT.

This clonotype was counted ten times or more. CDR3 in amino acids: CATSDWGHNQPQHF. In DNA form, the CDR3 reads TGTGCCACCAGTGATTGGGGACACAATCAGCCCCAGCATTTT. The chain recombines TRBV24-1 with TRBJ1-5, with D possibly being TRBD1 (6 bases). Trimming cost V 2 bases and J 3 bases, with 7 bases left between them. There are 14 residues in the CDR3. Per the germline V gene, CDR1 is KGHDR and CDR2 is SFDVKD.

This clonotype was seen repeatedly, ten times or more. The rearrangement links TRBV3-1 to TRBJ1-1; D is perhaps TRBD1 (5 bases). The germline V gene has CDR1 LGHDT and CDR2 YNNKEL (reference sequence). Trimming shortened V by 0 bases and J by 8 bases, and 13 bases separated the two germline ends. The CDR3 runs 14 residues. DNA of the CDR3: TGTGCCAGCAGCCAAGAAAGGGGACCTAGGGAAGCTTTCTTT. Protein sequence: CASSQERGPREAFF.

By its share, this clonotype is medium-sized. The chain carries TRBV5-6 and TRBJ2-7; 7 nucleotides align to TRBD1. Germline values: CDR1 SGHDT, CDR2 YYEEEE. The CDR3 totals 14 residues. J was trimmed by 2 bases and V by 4 bases; bases with no gene match: 6. The CDR3 is CASSRWDSPYEQYF. The CDR3 DNA follows: TGTGCCAGCAGCCGTTGGGACAGCCCCTACGAGCAGTACTTC. The full variable domain, with the rest looked up from reference TRBV5-6 and TRBJ2-7, is DAGVTQSPTHLIKTRGQQVTLRCSPKSGHDTVSWYQQALGQGPQFIFQYYEEEERQRGNFPDRFSGHQFPNYSSELNVNALLLGDSALYLCASSRWDSPYEQYFGPGTRLTVT.

At least ten counts were recorded for this clonotype. This sequence joins TRBV18 and TRBJ2-3; 7 bases agree with TRBD1. The CDR3 has 15 residues. The germline V gene encodes CDR1 KGHSH and CDR2 LQKENI. The V gene end was trimmed by 6 bases and the J gene end by 0 bases; junction bases not matched to a gene: 6. CDR3 loop: CASSPGTASTDTQYF. CDR3 nucleotides: TGTGCCAGCTCCCCAGGGACAGCTAGCACAGATACGCAGTATTTT.

This clonotype occurred many times. The rearrangement joins TRBV7-8 to TRBJ1-3; D is unclear. V was shortened by 1 base and J by 0 bases, with 7 bases between the two germline ends. Germline assignment: CDR1 SGHVS and CDR2 FQNEAQ. The CDR3 spans 15 residues. CDR3 residues: CASSLGGSSGNTIYF. CDR3 sequence (DNA): TGTGCCAGCAGCTTAGGTGGCAGCTCTGGAAACACCATATATTTT.

This clonotype was detected many times. V and J are TRBV5-1 and TRBJ2-1, with TRBD1 as a possible D gene (5 bases). CDR3 length equals 15 residues. Germline CDR1 and CDR2: SGHRS and YFSETQ. V was clipped by 0 bases and J by 6 bases, with 13 bases between them. The CDR3 loop reads CASSLVQGKLNEQFF. The CDR3 bases are TGCGCCAGCAGCTTGGTCCAGGGCAAGCTCAATGAGCAGTTCTTC.

Relative to its sample, this clonotype is medium-sized. This chain connects TRBV3-1 to TRBJ2-1; the D gene is possibly TRBD2 (6 bases). This CDR3 has 15 residues. V shed 4 bases and J shed 1 base, with 11 bases lying between them. Germline CDR1 reads LGHDT; CDR2 reads YNNKEL (reference sequence). CDR3 sequence: CASSRGTPSYNEQFF. CDR3 nucleotide sequence: TGTGCCAGCAGCCGCGGGACCCCTTCCTACAATGAGCAGTTCTTC.

This clonotype was counted at least ten times. The chain combines TRBV9 with TRBJ1-1, with D uncertain. V was trimmed by 4 bases and J by 0 bases, leaving 16 bases between them. The length of the CDR3 is 16 residues. Germline V gene data show CDR1 as SGDLS and CDR2 as YYNGEE. As DNA, the CDR3 is TGTGCCAGCAGCTCCCGAGACTCTTCTATGAACACTGAAGCTTTCTTT. Translation: CASSSRDSSMNTEAFF.

This clonotype appeared many times. The chain is built from TRBV6-1 and TRBJ1-2, with 7 nucleotides matching TRBD1. V shed 3 bases and J 4 bases; nucleotides not matched to a gene: 11. CDR3 size: 16 residues. Germline loops: CDR1 MNHNS, CDR2 SASEGT. CDR3 DNA: TGTGCCAGCAGTGAGTCGAGGGGGCGAGAGGGCTATGGCTACACCTTC. It yields the protein CASSESRGREGYGYTF.

This clonotype was seen many times. V and J are TRBV6-6 and TRBJ2-7; D might be TRBD1 (5 bases). Germline V gives CDR1 MNHNY, CDR2 SVGAGI (reference sequence). The V end was cut by 5 bases, the J end by 3 bases, with 11 bases between. The CDR3 runs to 13 residues. Written as DNA, the CDR3 is TGTGCCAGCAGTGATCCAGGGAACTACGAGCAGTACTTC. Residues: CASSDPGNYEQYF.

This clonotype is judged medium-sized. This sequence joins TRBV5-4 and TRBJ1-1; D is undetermined. V was cut by 5 bases and J by 2 bases, with 10 bases left in between. The V gene's germline CDR1 is SGHNT and CDR2 YYREEE (reference sequence). This CDR3 comprises 13 residues. This chain's CDR3 is CASRASGNTEAFF. CDR3 nucleotide sequence: TGTGCCAGCAGGGCTTCAGGTAACACTGAAGCTTTCTTT.

By share, this clonotype ranks as medium-sized. The genes are TRBV5-1 and TRBJ2-3; D possibly corresponds to TRBD1 (6 bases). Per the germline V gene, CDR1 is SGHRS and CDR2 is YFSETQ. The CDR3 is 15 residues long. The ends were cut back, 1 base at V and 0 bases at J, with 9 bases in the middle. As DNA, the CDR3 is TGCGCCAGCAGCTTGACAGGGCCTAGCACAGATACGCAGTATTTT. This encodes CASSLTGPSTDTQYF.

This clonotype was counted ten times or more. J is TRBJ1-1 and V is TRBV29-1, with 9 bases matching TRBD1. CDR3 length: 13 residues. Germline V gene data show CDR1 as SQVTM and CDR2 as ANQGSEA. After removal of 5 bases from V and 4 bases from J, the junction contained 5 bases not matched to a gene. The CDR3 DNA follows: TGCAGCGTTAAGACAGGGGGAAGCACTGAAGCTTTCTTT. It yields the protein CSVKTGGSTEAFF.

This clonotype has a count of ten or more. This chain uses TRBV12-3 or TRBV12-4 with TRBJ2-1; the match to TRBD2 covers 12 bases. The CDR3 has 22 residues. V was clipped by 6 bases and J by 4 bases; unmatched bases: 25. In DNA, the CDR3 is TGTGCCAGCAGCGGACCGGGTAGGGGCGGCCCGGGACTAGCGGGTCCGTACAATGAGCAGTTCTTC. As protein: CASSGPGRGGPGLAGPYNEQFF.

This clonotype counts as large. This chain links TRBV7-2 with TRBJ2-1, with 8 positions matching TRBD2. V was pared by 5 bases and J by 3 bases, with 18 bases of the junction left unmatched. Germline V gene data show CDR1 as SGHTA and CDR2 as FQGNSA. This CDR3 comprises 19 residues. The CDR3 protein is CASSPRGGSSGSSYNEQFF. DNA for the CDR3: TGTGCCAGCAGCCCCAGGGGAGGGTCCAGCGGGAGTAGCTACAATGAGCAGTTCTTC.

This clonotype was seen many times. This chain links TRBV19 with TRBJ2-1, with TRBD2 matching over 9 bases. The V gene end was trimmed by 7 bases and the J gene end by 7 bases; junction bases not matched to a gene: 11. The CDR3 length is 15 residues. The germline V gene has CDR1 LNHDA and CDR2 SQIVND (reference sequence). The CDR3 protein is CASTSIVAGENEQFF. The CDR3, as DNA: TGTGCCAGTACCTCCATTGTAGCGGGGGAGAATGAGCAGTTCTTC. Together with reference TRBV19 and TRBJ2-1, the CDR3 gives the full variable domain: DGGITQSPKYLFRKEGQNVTLSCEQNLNHDAMYWYRQDPGQGLRLIYYSQIVNDFQKGDIAEGYSVSREKKESFPLTVTSAQKNPTAFYLCASTSIVAGENEQFFGPGTRLTVL.

Relative to its sample, this clonotype is medium-sized. The V and J genes are TRBV6-1 and TRBJ2-6; D is ambiguous. V lost 8 bases and J lost 0, with 5 bases in between. Germline assignment: CDR1 MNHNS and CDR2 SASEGT. The CDR3 has 13 amino acids. For the CDR3, the DNA is TGTGCCAGCGCGAGCTCTGGGGCCAACGTCCTGACTTTC. Translating gives CASASSGANVLTF.

This clonotype was counted ten times or more. This sequence joins TRBV5-1 and TRBJ2-7, with D unclear. The CDR3 contains 14 residues. Germline-derived CDR1 and CDR2 are SGHRS and YFSETQ. The germline V and J ends were trimmed by 0 bases and 2 bases, with 9 bases remaining between them. The CDR3 spells CASSLGTATYEQYF. In DNA form, the CDR3 reads TGCGCCAGCAGCTTGGGAACGGCGACCTACGAGCAGTACTTC.

This clonotype was found many times. The J gene is TRBJ2-5, the V gene TRBV7-6; TRBD2 is a possible D gene (6 bases). Germline V gene lookup returns CDR1 SGHVS and CDR2 FNYEAQ. V was cut by 3 bases and J by 5 bases, with 10 bases left in between. CDR3 length: 13 residues. CDR3 region: CASSFTTRETQYF. The CDR3 DNA is TGTGCCAGCAGCTTTACGACTAGGGAGACCCAGTACTTC. Using reference TRBV7-6 and TRBJ2-5 for the parts outside the CDR3, the full variable domain is GAGVSQSPRYKVTKRGQDVALRCDPISGHVSLYWYRQALGQGPEFLTYFNYEAQQDKSGLPNDRFSAERPEGSISTLTIQRTEQRDSAMYRCASSFTTRETQYFGPGTRLLVL.

This clonotype has a count of ten or more. This sequence joins TRBV5-4 and TRBJ2-5, with 8 bases identical to TRBD2. Germline CDR1 reads SGHNT; CDR2 reads YYREEE (reference sequence). The trim removed 7 bases at V and 4 bases at J, leaving 6 bases unmatched. The CDR3 totals 13 residues. CDR3 bases: TGTGCCAGCGGGGGGACTAGTCTAGAGACCCAGTACTTC. Translation gives CASGGTSLETQYF. Based on the CDR3 plus reference TRBV5-4 and TRBJ2-5, the full variable domain is ETGVTQSPTHLIKTRGQQVTLRCSSQSGHNTVSWYQQALGQGPQFIFQYYREEENGRGNFPPRFSGLQFPNYSSELNVNALELDDSALYLCASGGTSLETQYFGPGTRLLVL.

In its sample, this clonotype was seen many times. This chain uses TRBV20-1 with TRBJ1-4; 8 bases are shared with TRBD1. The V and J ends lost 4 bases and 6 bases, in that order; junction bases with no gene match: 10. CDR1 is DFQATT and CDR2 is SNEGSKA in the germline V gene (reference sequence). CDR3 size: 15 residues. In nucleotides, the CDR3 is TGCAGTGCTACCTCGGGACAGGATTGGGATGAAAAACTGTTTTTT. It is translated as CSATSGQDWDEKLFF.

The table lists this clonotype with many counts. This chain uses TRBV14 with TRBJ1-2, with D perhaps matching TRBD1 (5 bases). CDR3 length equals 13 residues. V shed 4 bases and J shed 8 bases, with 14 bases lying between them. Per the germline V gene, CDR1 is SGHDN and CDR2 is FVKESK. In DNA form, the CDR3 reads TGTGCCAGCAGCCCTGGGACTTTCGGGGGCTACACCTTC. This codes for CASSPGTFGGYTF.

This clonotype was detected many times. The chain joins TRBV3-1 to TRBJ1-2, with 10 bases aligning to TRBD1. CDR3 length: 16 residues. The J segment lost 6 bases and the V segment lost 2 bases, leaving 9 bases of the junction unmatched. Germline loops: CDR1 LGHDT, CDR2 YNNKEL (reference sequence). The CDR3 bases are TGTGCCAGCAGCCAACTAGGGACAGGGGTAAAGAATGGCTACACCTTC. Its protein is CASSQLGTGVKNGYTF.

This clonotype occurred many times. The CDR3 region is CASSGPGGNQPQHF. The CDR3 DNA sequence: TGTGCCAGCAGTGGTCCTGGGGGGAATCAGCCCCAGCATTTT. V and J are TRBV25-1 and TRBJ1-5, with D possibly matching TRBD1 (5 bases). CDR1 is MGHDK, CDR2 SYGVNS, per germline. V was cut by 4 bases and J by 4 bases, with 11 bases left in between. The length of the CDR3 is 14 residues.

The table lists this clonotype with many counts. The chain couples TRBV5-4 to TRBJ2-7; 9 nucleotides agree with TRBD1. The CDR3 is 15 amino acids. V gave up 4 bases and J gave up 2 bases; unmatched junction bases: 7. Germline V gene lookup returns CDR1 SGHNT and CDR2 YYREEE (reference sequence). The CDR3 nucleotides are TGTGCCAGCAGCCCTCCCGGGACAGGGACCTACGAGCAGTACTTC. Translation: CASSPPGTGTYEQYF.